The 5 T cell receptor beta chains reported below all come from one sample, sequenced in a study of monozygotic twins with inflammatory bowel disease. Reanalyzing the 5' RACE reads, TCRdb keeps one entry per CDR3 protein, without DNA. This repertoire includes under 200,000 distinct CDR3 sequences. Material for sequencing was blood. These receptors all stem from a human donor with ulcerative colitis or Crohn's disease, or a healthy co-twin of an affected twin (not recorded which).

The rearrangement uses TRBV2 and TRBJ2-3; TCRdb reports TRBD2, a call that lacks DNA to check it against. The CDR3 length is 15 residues. Per germline, CDR1 SNHLY and CDR2 FYNNEI. This chain's CDR3 is CASRELAGPEYTQYF.

This chain uses TRBV6-5 with TRBJ1-1; the TRBD1 assignment by TCRdb is unverifiable without DNA. Germline-derived CDR1 and CDR2 are MNHEY and SVGAGI. CDR3 length: 16 residues. The CDR3 sequence is CASSYSDRGVNTEAFF.

The V and J genes are TRBV11-2 and TRBJ2-1; TCRdb's D call, TRBD1, is unchecked because there is no DNA. The CDR3 covers 16 residues. Per germline, CDR1 SGHAT and CDR2 FQNNGV. The CDR3 sequence: CASSLDLGPIHNEQFF.

The chain combines TRBV9 with TRBJ2-2; the D gene TCRdb calls, TRBD2, cannot be checked with no DNA. This CDR3 region has 15 residues. CDR1 is SGDLS and CDR2 is YYNGEE in the germline V gene. The chain's CDR3 is CASSVGTSDLGELFF. Together with reference TRBV9 and TRBJ2-2, the CDR3 gives the full variable domain: DSGVTQTPKHLITATGQRVTLRCSPRSGDLSVYWYQQSLDQGLQFLIQYYNGEERAKGNILERFSAQQFPDLHSELNLSSLELGDSALYFCASSVGTSDLGELFFGEGSRLTVL.

The V and J genes are TRBV12-3 or TRBV12-4 and TRBJ2-7; TCRdb returns TRBD1, unconfirmable since there is no DNA. This CDR3 comprises 15 residues. The CDR3 loop is CASSFSPGGRYEQYF.